Following are 6 T cell receptor beta chains from one sample sequenced in a study of OX40 agonist ivuxolimab in advanced cancers. Profiling relied on immunoSEQ multiplex PCR, and the TCRdb table lists in-frame clones only, not all of them. Of 89,000 or so clones listed, under 95% are singletons. Here the sequenced sample was CD4+ or CD8+ T cells sorted from blood, taken in a trial of the OX40 agonist ivuxolimab. Receptors were obtained from an adult with an advanced solid tumor such as melanoma, head and neck, liver or kidney cancer.

This chain uses TRBV7-3 with TRBJ2-7; 7 positions match TRBD2. Germline CDR1 is SGHTA and CDR2 is FQGTGA. CDR3 length: 17 amino acids. The trim removed 5 bases at V and 6 bases at J, leaving 19 bases unmatched. The CDR3 region has the DNA TGTGCCAGCAGCGACACCCTCGGGGGAGGGAGGCCTGGCGAGCAGTACTTC. As protein: CASSDTLGGGRPGEQYF.

The chain carries TRBV30 and TRBJ1-1, with D tentatively TRBD1 (5 bases). Looked up from germline, CDR1 is GTSNPN and CDR2 is SVGIG (reference sequence). With 4 bases removed from V and 7 bases from J, the gap between germline ends came to 10 bases. The CDR3 runs to 11 residues. The chain's CDR3 is CAWTQGSEAFF. CDR3 coding DNA: TGTGCCTGGACCCAGGGAAGTGAAGCTTTCTTT.

This rearrangement joins TRBV9 to TRBJ1-1, with D tentatively TRBD1 (6 bases). The CDR3 extends over 14 amino acids. The V end lost 6 bases, the J end lost 4 bases, and 16 bases lay between the germline ends. The germline V gene encodes CDR1 SGDLS and CDR2 YYNGEE. The chain's CDR3 is CASTGGEAGTEAFF. CDR3 sequence (DNA): TGTGCCAGCACTGGGGGCGAGGCGGGCACTGAAGCTTTCTTT.

The rearrangement links TRBV19 to TRBJ2-6; 9 nucleotides line up with TRBD1. In germline, CDR1 is LNHDA, CDR2 SQIVND (reference sequence). V lost 10 bases and J lost 3; bases outside the gene matches: 19. The CDR3 extends over 19 amino acids. CDR3 coding DNA: TGTGCCACCAAGCCGGGTCGGGACAGGGTCGGCTTTGGGGCCAACGTCCTGACTTTC. Translating gives CATKPGRDRVGFGANVLTF.

The CDR3 sequence is CASSLTGLGNEQFF. CDR3 bases: TGTGCCAGCAGCTTAACAGGTCTAGGCAATGAGCAGTTCTTC. The genes are TRBV6-1 and TRBJ2-1; TRBD1 might be the D (5 bases). The V end lost 6 bases, the J end lost 6 bases, and 15 bases lay between the germline ends. The CDR3 sequence is 14 residues long. Germline lookup yields CDR1 MNHNS and CDR2 SASEGT.

V gene TRBV4-3 combines with J gene TRBJ2-1, with 14 bases identical to TRBD2. V lost 5 bases and J lost 8; bases outside the gene matches: 5. This CDR3 contains 15 residues. The germline V gene encodes CDR1 LGHNA and CDR2 YSLEER. The CDR3 DNA is TGCGCCAGCAGCTTACGACTAGCGGGAGGGGATGAGCAGTTCTTC. It specifies CASSLRLAGGDEQFF.